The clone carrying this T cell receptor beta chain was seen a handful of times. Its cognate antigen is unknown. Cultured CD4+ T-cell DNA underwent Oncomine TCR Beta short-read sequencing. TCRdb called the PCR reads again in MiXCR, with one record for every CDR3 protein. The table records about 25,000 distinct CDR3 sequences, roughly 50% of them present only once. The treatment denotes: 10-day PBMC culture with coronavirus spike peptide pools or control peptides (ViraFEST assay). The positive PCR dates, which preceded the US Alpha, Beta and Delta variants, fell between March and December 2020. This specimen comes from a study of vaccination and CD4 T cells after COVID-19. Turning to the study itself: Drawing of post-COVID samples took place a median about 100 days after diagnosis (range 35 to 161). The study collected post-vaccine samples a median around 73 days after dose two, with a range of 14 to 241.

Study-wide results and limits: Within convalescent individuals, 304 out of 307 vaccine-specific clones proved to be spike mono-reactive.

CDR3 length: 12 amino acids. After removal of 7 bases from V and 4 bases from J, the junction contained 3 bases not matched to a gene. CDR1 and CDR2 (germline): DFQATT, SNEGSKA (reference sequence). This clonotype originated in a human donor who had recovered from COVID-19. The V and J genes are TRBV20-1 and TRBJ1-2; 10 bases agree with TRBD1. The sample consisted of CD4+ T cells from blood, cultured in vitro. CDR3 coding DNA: TGCAGTGTTCGGGACAGGGGCTATGGCTACACCTTC. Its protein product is CSVRDRGYGYTF.